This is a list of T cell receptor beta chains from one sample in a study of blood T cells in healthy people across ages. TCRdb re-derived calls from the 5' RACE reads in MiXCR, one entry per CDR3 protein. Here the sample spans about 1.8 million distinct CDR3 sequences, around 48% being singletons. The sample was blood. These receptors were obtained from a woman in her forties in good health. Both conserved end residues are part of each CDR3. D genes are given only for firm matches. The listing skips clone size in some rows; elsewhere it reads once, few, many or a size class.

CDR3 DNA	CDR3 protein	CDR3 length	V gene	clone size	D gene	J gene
TGTGCCAGCAGCTTAAGAGGGGGGACCTCCTCCTACAATGAGCAGTTCTTC	CASSLRGGTSSYNEQFF	17	TRBV7-3	NA	NA	TRBJ2-1
TGCAGTGCTGCCTTTATTCCGGGACAGGGAAGTGGCTACACCTTC	CSAAFIPGQGSGYTF	15	TRBV20-1	NA	TRBD1	TRBJ1-2
TGCAGTGCTCCAGAAGGGGGGGCGAGGGGCTACACCTTC	CSAPEGGARGYTF	13	TRBV20-1	NA	NA	TRBJ1-2
TGTGCCAGCAGCGTAGATGGTCAGATTAGCACAGATACGCAGTATTTT	CASSVDGQISTDTQYF	16	TRBV9	NA	NA	TRBJ2-3
TGTGCCAGCAGCTTAGCTCTAGCGGGGGATTCCACCTACGAGCAGTACTTC	CASSLALAGDSTYEQYF	17	TRBV7-6	NA	TRBD2	TRBJ2-7
TGTGCCAGCAGTTCCCCGGACAGAAACAATGAGCAGTTCTTC	CASSSPDRNNEQFF	14	TRBV6-6	NA	NA	TRBJ2-1
TGTGCCAGCAGGCAAACCCTGGACAGAGACTATGGCTACACCTTC	CASRQTLDRDYGYTF	15	TRBV6-2/TRBV6-3	NA	NA	TRBJ1-2
TGTGCCAGCAGTTTCGGGACTAGCACCAACCAAGAGACCCAGTACTTC	CASSFGTSTNQETQYF	16	TRBV12-3/TRBV12-4	NA	TRBD2	TRBJ2-5
TGTGCCAGCAGAAGCACAGGGACCCTGACGAATGGCTACACCTTC	CASRSTGTLTNGYTF	15	TRBV7-2	NA	NA	TRBJ1-2
TGCAGTGCTAGAGATCTGGGGGATAGCTCCTACGAGCAGTACTTC	CSARDLGDSSYEQYF	15	TRBV20-1	NA	NA	TRBJ2-7
TGCGCCAGCAGCTTGCCTCCATATTCTGGCTACGATGAGCAGTTCTTC	CASSLPPYSGYDEQFF	16	TRBV5-1	NA	NA	TRBJ2-1
TGTGCCAGCAGTGAATCCTACCAACACACCCAGCATTTT	CASSESYQHTQHF	13	TRBV25-1	few	NA	TRBJ1-5
TGTGCCAGCAGGCCCCTGGACAGGGGGCTCTACGAGCAGTACTTC	CASRPLDRGLYEQYF	15	TRBV2	few	TRBD1	TRBJ2-7
TGTGCCAGCAGCCCGGTCCTCGACAGGGACCTTCGTTATGAGCAGTACTTC	CASSPVLDRDLRYEQYF	17	TRBV28	few	TRBD1	TRBJ2-5
TGTGCCAGCAGTTACTTGGTGGGGGTAACAGATACGCAGTATTTT	CASSYLVGVTDTQYF	15	TRBV6-2/TRBV6-3	NA	NA	TRBJ2-3
TGTGCCAGCAGCAAGGAGGGAAACTATGGCTACACCTTC	CASSKEGNYGYTF	13	TRBV7-9	few	NA	TRBJ1-2
TGTGCCACCAGCCTGGACTGGTCCTACGAGCAGTACTTC	CATSLDWSYEQYF	13	TRBV15	NA	NA	TRBJ2-7
TGCAGCGTTGAACTACGGGCCTATGGCTACACCTTC	CSVELRAYGYTF	12	TRBV29-1	few	NA	TRBJ1-2
TGTGCCAGCAGCCACGGGGGCACTGAAGCTTTCTTT	CASSHGGTEAFF	12	TRBV11-1	NA	NA	TRBJ1-1
TGTGCCAGCAGTCCCTTGGGGGAAGGTCCAGATACGCAGTATTTT	CASSPLGEGPDTQYF	15	TRBV27	few	NA	TRBJ2-3
TGTGCCAGTAGTATGGACACCACCTACGAGCAGTACTTC	CASSMDTTYEQYF	13	TRBV19	NA	NA	TRBJ2-7
TGTGCCAGCAGCTCGGCGATGTACCAAGAGACCCAGTACTTC	CASSSAMYQETQYF	14	TRBV7-9	once	NA	TRBJ2-5
TGTGCCAGTAGTCCTAAGGGATGGGGAGAGACCCAGTACTTC	CASSPKGWGETQYF	14	TRBV27	few	NA	TRBJ2-5
TGTGCCAGCAGCACTTACAGGTCAACCATCTATGGCTACACCTTC	CASSTYRSTIYGYTF	15	TRBV7-9	few	NA	TRBJ1-2
TGTGCCAGCACCCGCCCTACGGGGGGCAAAGAGACCCAGTACTTC	CASTRPTGGKETQYF	15	TRBV2	few	NA	TRBJ2-5
TGTGCCAGCAGGGCACAGGGGTTCGCCTACAATGAGCAGTTCTTC	CASRAQGFAYNEQFF	15	TRBV12-3/TRBV12-4	NA	TRBD1	TRBJ2-1
TGTGCCAGCAGCGCCTTCAGGGGACTAGTGGGTAATGAGCAGTTCTTC	CASSAFRGLVGNEQFF	16	TRBV9	NA	TRBD2	TRBJ2-1
TGCAGTGCTAGAGCCCAGGGGGCCGGGGCCACTGAAGCTTTCTTT	CSARAQGAGATEAFF	15	TRBV20-1	NA	TRBD1	TRBJ1-1
TGCGCCAGCAGCCAAGGCGCCACCTACACAGATACGCAGTATTTT	CASSQGATYTDTQYF	15	TRBV4-3	few	NA	TRBJ2-3
TGCAGTGCTAGAGAGGGGGGTTTGAGTGGTGGCTACACCTTC	CSAREGGLSGGYTF	14	TRBV20-1	NA	NA	TRBJ1-2
TGTGCCAGCAGCTTAGTGGAGGCGGCCTCCTATGGCTACACCTTC	CASSLVEAASYGYTF	15	TRBV7-9	NA	NA	TRBJ1-2
TGCAGCGTTGACATTTATGGCTACACCTTC	CSVDIYGYTF	10	TRBV29-1	few	NA	TRBJ1-2
TGCAGTGCTTTGGGACAGCTCTACAATGAGCAGTTCTTC	CSALGQLYNEQFF	13	TRBV20-1	NA	TRBD1	TRBJ2-1
TGCAGCGTTGGGCTGGCAGGAGGTTCCTACAATGAGCAGTTCTTC	CSVGLAGGSYNEQFF	15	TRBV29-1	NA	NA	TRBJ2-1
TGTGCCAGCAGCGTTTGGGACGGTGGGAGCTCCTACAATGAGCAGTTCTTC	CASSVWDGGSSYNEQFF	17	TRBV9	NA	NA	TRBJ2-1
TGTGCCAGCAGTGTTCAGGGCTCCAATGAGCAGTTCTTC	CASSVQGSNEQFF	13	TRBV7-2	NA	NA	TRBJ2-1
TGCGCCAGCAGCCAATCGACTTATAGCAATCAGCCCCAGCATTTT	CASSQSTYSNQPQHF	15	TRBV4-3	once	NA	TRBJ1-5
TGTGCCAGCACCTTCCTGGACAGTAACTATGGCTACACCTTC	CASTFLDSNYGYTF	14	TRBV28	NA	NA	TRBJ1-2
TGTGCCAGCCGAGGGCACGGGGTGGGCGGCACTGAAGCTTTCTTT	CASRGHGVGGTEAFF	15	TRBV6-5	NA	NA	TRBJ1-1
TGTGCCAGCAGCTTGGAACCGGTTTACACTGAAGCTTTCTTT	CASSLEPVYTEAFF	14	TRBV5-5	few	NA	TRBJ1-1